This T cell receptor beta chain was sequenced during a study of T-cell memory formation after mild COVID-19 (dated by TCRdb to the early 2020s). As for the study more broadly: Most TCR sequence clusters were specific to one of the two donors. In a couple of donors, T-cell clones that expanded and contracted after mild COVID-19 were tracked by sequencing TCRalpha and TCRbeta repertoires over time. The cohort comprised two young, previously healthy adult volunteers, one female and one male.

Summary of the overall study and its limitations: The detection of some responding clones in pre-infection memory suggests that pre-existing cross-reactive memory T cells joined the SARS-CoV-2 response. Clones that contracted from day 15 to 85 showed balanced CD4/CD8 phenotypes, whereas a second wave of clones that expanded from day 15 to 37 leaned towards CD4+. Contracting CD4+ clones turned up mainly in the CM and EM memory subsets, whereas EMRA was where CD8+ clones were enriched. The study covered only a couple of mild cases, and larger cohorts including severe cases with pre-infection samples were considered necessary. The second-wave clones that peaked on day 37 were not confirmed to be SARS-CoV-2 specific.

Sequences MNHEY (CDR1) and SVGEGT (CDR2) are obtained from the germline V gene. There are 14 amino acids in the CDR3, from cysteine to phenylalanine inclusive. Just CDR3 DNA is preserved here, 42 bases in frame from base 1. The trim is 3 bases for V and 12 bases for J, with a gap of 20 bases between the germline ends. This clonotype was seen only a few times. Which antigen it targets is not known. Qualities for individual bases were not recorded, and no much larger clone is one base off. TCRdb records Illumina NovaSeq 6000 as the sequencer. TCRalpha and TCRbeta cDNA libraries were constructed by 5'RACE with constant-segment primers, with sample barcodes and unique molecular identifiers being introduced. Trizol reagent was used to extract RNA from every sample. Library amplification was performed in two PCR steps, and a second sample barcode and Illumina TruSeq adapters were introduced in the second step. Libraries were sequenced on an Illumina NovaSeq with 2 x 150 bp paired-end reads. The study's own analysis went as follows. Reads were demultiplexed and collapsed into UMI-guided consensus sequences with migec v1.2.7. Using mixcr v2.1.11, UMI consensuses were aligned to TRA and TRB V and J templates and then assembled into clonotypes. Clonotypes were classified as expanded or contracted when called significant by both edgeR and NoisET, with noise models trained on biological replicates. For edgeR calls, the thresholds were a false discovery rate-adjusted p below 0.01 and a log2 fold-change of 1. PCA with hierarchical clustering of max-normalized trajectories of the 1000 most abundant clonotypes was used as exploratory dynamics analysis. Separately sequenced CD4+ and CD8+ repertoires were used to assign the CD4 or CD8 phenotype of responding clones. In TCRdb, the public reads were trimmed at Q25 with fastp and aligned with MiXCR, with productive beta chains retained. Each CDR3 protein appears once, grouped with its most common genes and DNA. TCRdb assigned the V and J calls; the authors' analysis was not used. The sample includes around 340,000 distinct CDR3 sequences, with roughly an eighth observed a single time. The leading ten clones occupy about 20% of the sample.

Ficoll-Paque density gradient centrifugation was the method used to isolate PBMCs. The sequence derives from a man aged 18-30 years who had mild COVID-19 (a few samples of this study predate the infection). The sample titles of this study are shuffled in the database, so cell type and time point are left out; the donor was told from shared clones. Sequencing was performed on PBMCs or a T cell subset sorted from them (not recorded which). In this chain, TRBV6-2 or TRBV6-3 is recombined with TRBJ1-1, with TRBD1 tentatively as D gene (6 bases match). CDR3 sequence: CASSYPGGGLTTFF. The bases read TGTGCCAGCAGTTATCCCGGAGGGGGGCTAACAACTTTCTTT.